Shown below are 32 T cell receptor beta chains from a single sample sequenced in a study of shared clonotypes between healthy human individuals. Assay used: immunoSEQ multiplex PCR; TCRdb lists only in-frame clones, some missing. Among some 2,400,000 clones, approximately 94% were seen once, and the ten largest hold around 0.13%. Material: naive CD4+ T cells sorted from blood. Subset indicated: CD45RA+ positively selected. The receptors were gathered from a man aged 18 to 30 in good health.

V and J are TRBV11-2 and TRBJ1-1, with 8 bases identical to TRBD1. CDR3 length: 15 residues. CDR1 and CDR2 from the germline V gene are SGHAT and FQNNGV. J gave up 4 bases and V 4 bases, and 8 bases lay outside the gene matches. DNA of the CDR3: TGTGCCAGCAGCTCCCCGGACAGGGCACTCACTGAAGCTTTCTTT. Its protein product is CASSSPDRALTEAFF.

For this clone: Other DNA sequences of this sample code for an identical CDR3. The CDR3 loop is CASSPGTRTDTQYF. The CDR3 coding sequence is TGTGCCAGCTCACCAGGCACCCGCACAGATACGCAGTATTTT. The V gene is TRBV18, the J gene TRBJ2-3, with D unresolved. Trimming took 2 bases from V and 1 from J, leaving 7 bases between them. CDR1 and CDR2 (germline): KGHSH, LQKENI. The CDR3 is 14 residues long.

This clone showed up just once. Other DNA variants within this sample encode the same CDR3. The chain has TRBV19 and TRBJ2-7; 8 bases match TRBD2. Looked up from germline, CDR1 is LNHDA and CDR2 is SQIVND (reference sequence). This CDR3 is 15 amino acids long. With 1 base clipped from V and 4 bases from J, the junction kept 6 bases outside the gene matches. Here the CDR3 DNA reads TGTGCCAGTAGTATAGCGGGGGGGCCTTCGTACGAGCAGTACTTC. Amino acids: CASSIAGGPSYEQYF.

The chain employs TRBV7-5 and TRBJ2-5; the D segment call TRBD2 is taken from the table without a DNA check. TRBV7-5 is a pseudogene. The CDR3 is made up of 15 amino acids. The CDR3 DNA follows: TGTGCCAGAAGCTTAGTAGCGGGAGTTGGAGAGACCCAGTACTTC. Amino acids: CARSLVAGVGETQYF.

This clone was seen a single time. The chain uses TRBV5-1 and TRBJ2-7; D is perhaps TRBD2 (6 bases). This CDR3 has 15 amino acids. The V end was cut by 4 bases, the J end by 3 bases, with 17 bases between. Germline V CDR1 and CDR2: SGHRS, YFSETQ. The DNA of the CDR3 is TGCGCCAGCAGCAGGGGCGGAGGGACCGACTACGAGCAGTACTTC. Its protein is CASSRGGGTDYEQYF. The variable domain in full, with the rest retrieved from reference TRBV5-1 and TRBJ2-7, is KAGVTQTPRYLIKTRGQQVTLSCSPISGHRSVSWYQQTPGQGLQFLFEYFSETQRNKGNFPGRFSGRQFSNSRSEMNVSTLELGDSALYLCASSRGGGTDYEQYFGPGTRLTVT.

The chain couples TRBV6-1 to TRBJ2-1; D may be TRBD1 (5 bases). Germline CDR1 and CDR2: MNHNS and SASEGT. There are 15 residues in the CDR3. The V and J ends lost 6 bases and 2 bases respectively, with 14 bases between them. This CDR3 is CASSTDTVPYNEQFF. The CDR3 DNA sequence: TGTGCCAGCAGCACGGACACCGTTCCCTACAATGAGCAGTTCTTC.

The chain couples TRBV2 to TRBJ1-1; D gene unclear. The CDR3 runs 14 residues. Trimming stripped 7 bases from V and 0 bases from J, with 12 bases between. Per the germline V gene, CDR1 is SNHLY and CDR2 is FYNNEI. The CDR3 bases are TGTGCCAGCACCCGCGAGGTTATGAACACTGAAGCTTTCTTT. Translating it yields CASTREVMNTEAFF.

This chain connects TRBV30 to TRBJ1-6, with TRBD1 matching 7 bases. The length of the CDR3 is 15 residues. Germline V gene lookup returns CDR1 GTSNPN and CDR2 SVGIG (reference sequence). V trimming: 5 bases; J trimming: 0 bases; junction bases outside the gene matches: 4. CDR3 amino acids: CAWDQGVSYNSPLHF. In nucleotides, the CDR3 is TGTGCCTGGGACCAGGGGGTCTCCTATAATTCACCCCTCCACTTT.

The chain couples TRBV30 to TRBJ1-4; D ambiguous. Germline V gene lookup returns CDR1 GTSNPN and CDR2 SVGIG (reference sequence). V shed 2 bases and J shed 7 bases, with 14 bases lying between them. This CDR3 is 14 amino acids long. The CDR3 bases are TGTGCCTGGAGTAATTCTCGACCGGGTGAAAAACTGTTTTTT. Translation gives CAWSNSRPGEKLFF.

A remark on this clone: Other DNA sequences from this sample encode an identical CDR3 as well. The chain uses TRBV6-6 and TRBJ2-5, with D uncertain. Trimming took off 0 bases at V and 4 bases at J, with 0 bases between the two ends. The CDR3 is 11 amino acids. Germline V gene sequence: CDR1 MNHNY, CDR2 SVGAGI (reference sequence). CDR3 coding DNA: TGTGCCAGCAGTTACTCAGAGACCCAGTACTTC. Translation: CASSYSETQYF.

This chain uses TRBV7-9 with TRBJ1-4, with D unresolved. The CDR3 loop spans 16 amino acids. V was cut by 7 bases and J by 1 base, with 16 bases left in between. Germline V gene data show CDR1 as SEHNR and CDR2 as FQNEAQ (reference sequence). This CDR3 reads CASTRVEAVTNEKLFF. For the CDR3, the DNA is TGTGCCAGCACCCGGGTAGAAGCGGTAACTAATGAAAAACTGTTTTTT.

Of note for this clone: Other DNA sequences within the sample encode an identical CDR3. DNA for the CDR3: TGCAGTGCTCTCTATTATGGCTACACCTTC. As protein: CSALYYGYTF. The chain links TRBV20-1 to TRBJ1-2, with D hard to call. V lost 5 bases to trimming and J lost 5 bases, with 6 bases between them. Germline V gene lookup returns CDR1 DFQATT and CDR2 SNEGSKA (reference sequence). The CDR3 loop spans 10 amino acids.

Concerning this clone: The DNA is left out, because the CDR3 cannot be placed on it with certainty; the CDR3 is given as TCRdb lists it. CDR3 sequence: CASTSGANEKLFF. The chain recombines TRBV19 with TRBJ1-4. CDR1 is LNHDA and CDR2 is SQIVND in the germline V gene (reference sequence). The CDR3 length is 13 residues, termini included.

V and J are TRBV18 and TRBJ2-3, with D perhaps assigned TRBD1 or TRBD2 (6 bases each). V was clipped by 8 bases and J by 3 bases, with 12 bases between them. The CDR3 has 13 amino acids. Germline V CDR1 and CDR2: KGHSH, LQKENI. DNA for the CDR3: TGTGCCAGCCGAGGAGGGGGGACAGATACGCAGTATTTT. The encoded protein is CASRGGGTDTQYF.

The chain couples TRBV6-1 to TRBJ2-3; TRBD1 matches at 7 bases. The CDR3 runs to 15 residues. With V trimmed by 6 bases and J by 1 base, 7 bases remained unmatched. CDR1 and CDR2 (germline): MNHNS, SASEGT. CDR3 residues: CASSPQGRGTDTQYF. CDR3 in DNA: TGTGCCAGCAGCCCACAGGGGCGGGGCACAGATACGCAGTATTTT.

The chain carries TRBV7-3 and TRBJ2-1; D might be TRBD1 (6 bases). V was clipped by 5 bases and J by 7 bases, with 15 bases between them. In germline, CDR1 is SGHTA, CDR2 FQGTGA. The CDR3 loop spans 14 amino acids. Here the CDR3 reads CASSTQGSSNEQFF. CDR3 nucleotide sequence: TGTGCCAGCAGCACCCAGGGGAGTAGTAATGAGCAGTTCTTC.

Written as DNA, the CDR3 is TGCGCCAGCAGCCAATTCCGGGACAGTAATGAAAAACTGTTTTTT. Its translation: CASSQFRDSNEKLFF. This rearrangement joins TRBV4-1 to TRBJ1-4; 7 bases line up with TRBD1. The CDR3 totals 15 residues. With 2 bases clipped from V and 4 bases from J, the junction kept 4 bases outside the gene matches. Germline lookup yields CDR1 MGHRA and CDR2 YSYEKL.

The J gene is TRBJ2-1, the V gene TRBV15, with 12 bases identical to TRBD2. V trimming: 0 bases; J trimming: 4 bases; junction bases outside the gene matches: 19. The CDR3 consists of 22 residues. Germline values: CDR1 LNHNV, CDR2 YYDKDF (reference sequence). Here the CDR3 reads CATSRDTIAGYKGLAGYNEQFF. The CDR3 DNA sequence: TGTGCCACCAGCAGAGATACGATCGCAGGGTATAAGGGACTAGCGGGTTACAATGAGCAGTTCTTC.

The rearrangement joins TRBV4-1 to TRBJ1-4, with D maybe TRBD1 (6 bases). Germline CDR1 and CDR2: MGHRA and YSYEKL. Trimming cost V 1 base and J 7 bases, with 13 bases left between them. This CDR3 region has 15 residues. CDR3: CASSQAHRAAEKLFF. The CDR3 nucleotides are TGCGCCAGCAGCCAAGCCCACAGGGCGGCTGAAAAACTGTTTTTT.

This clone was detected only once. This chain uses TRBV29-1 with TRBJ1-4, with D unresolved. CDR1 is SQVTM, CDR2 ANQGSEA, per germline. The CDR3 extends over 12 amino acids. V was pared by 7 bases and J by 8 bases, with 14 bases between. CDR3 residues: CSARRLGEKLFF. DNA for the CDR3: TGCAGCGCCCGTCGTCTTGGAGAAAAACTGTTTTTT.

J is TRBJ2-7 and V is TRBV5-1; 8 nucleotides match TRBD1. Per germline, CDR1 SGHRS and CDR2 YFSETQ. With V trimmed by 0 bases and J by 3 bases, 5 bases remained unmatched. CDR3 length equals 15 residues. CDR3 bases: TGCGCCAGCAGCTTGGGACAGGGGAGGAACTACGAGCAGTACTTC. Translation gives CASSLGQGRNYEQYF.

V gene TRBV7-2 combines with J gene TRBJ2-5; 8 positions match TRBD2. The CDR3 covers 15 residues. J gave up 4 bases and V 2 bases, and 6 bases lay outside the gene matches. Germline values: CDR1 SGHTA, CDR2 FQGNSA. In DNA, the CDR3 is TGTGCCAGCAGCTTAATTACGGGAGGGGGAGAGACCCAGTACTTC. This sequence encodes CASSLITGGGETQYF.

The CDR3 protein is CASSFEHRLPPYF. The CDR3, as DNA: TGTGCCAGCAGCTTCGAACATAGACTGCCACCGTACTTC. The chain employs TRBV7-2 and TRBJ2-7; unclear D gene. Germline V CDR1 and CDR2: SGHTA, FQGNSA. The CDR3 consists of 13 residues. V shed 3 bases and J shed 12 bases, with 18 bases lying between them.

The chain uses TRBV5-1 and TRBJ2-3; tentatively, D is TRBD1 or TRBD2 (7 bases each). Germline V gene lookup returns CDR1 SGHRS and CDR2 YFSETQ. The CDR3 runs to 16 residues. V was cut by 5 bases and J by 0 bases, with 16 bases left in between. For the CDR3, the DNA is TGCGCCAGCAGTTTTCAGGGGGGGACTAGCACAGATACGCAGTATTTT. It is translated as CASSFQGGTSTDTQYF.

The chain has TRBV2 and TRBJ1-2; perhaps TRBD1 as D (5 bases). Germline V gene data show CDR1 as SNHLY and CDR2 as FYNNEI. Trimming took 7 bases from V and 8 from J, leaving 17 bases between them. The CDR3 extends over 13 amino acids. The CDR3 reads CASTDTYSRGYTF. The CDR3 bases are TGTGCCAGCACGGACACCTATAGTCGGGGCTACACCTTC.

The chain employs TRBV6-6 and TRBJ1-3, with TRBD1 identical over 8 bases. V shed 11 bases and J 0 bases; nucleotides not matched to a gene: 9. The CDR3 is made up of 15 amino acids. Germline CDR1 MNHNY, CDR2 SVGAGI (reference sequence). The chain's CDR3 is CAAAGQDFSGNTIYF. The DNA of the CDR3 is TGTGCCGCGGCGGGACAGGATTTCTCTGGAAACACCATATATTTT.

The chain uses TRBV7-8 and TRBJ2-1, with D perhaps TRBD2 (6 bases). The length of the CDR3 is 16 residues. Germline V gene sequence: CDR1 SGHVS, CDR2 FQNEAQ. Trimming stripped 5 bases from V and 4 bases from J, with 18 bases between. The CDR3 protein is CASSPRRWEDYNEQFF. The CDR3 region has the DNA TGTGCCAGCAGCCCACGGCGGTGGGAGGATTACAATGAGCAGTTCTTC.

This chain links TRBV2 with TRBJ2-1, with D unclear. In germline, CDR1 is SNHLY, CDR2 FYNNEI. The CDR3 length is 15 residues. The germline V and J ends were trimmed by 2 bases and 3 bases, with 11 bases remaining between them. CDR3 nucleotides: TGTGCCAGCAGTGAATCGTCGCTAGTCTACAATGAGCAGTTCTTC. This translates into CASSESSLVYNEQFF.

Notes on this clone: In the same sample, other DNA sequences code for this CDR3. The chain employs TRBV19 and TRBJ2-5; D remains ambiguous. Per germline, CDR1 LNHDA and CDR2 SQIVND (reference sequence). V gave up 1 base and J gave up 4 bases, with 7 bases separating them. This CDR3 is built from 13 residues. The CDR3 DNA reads TGTGCCAGTAGTATAGGTGAAGGAGAGACCCAGTACTTC. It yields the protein CASSIGEGETQYF.

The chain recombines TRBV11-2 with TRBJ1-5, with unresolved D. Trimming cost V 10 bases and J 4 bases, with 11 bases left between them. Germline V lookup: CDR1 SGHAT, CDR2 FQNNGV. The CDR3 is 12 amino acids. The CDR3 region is CAKRKRNQPQHF. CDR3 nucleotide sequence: TGTGCCAAGAGGAAGCGGAATCAGCCCCAGCATTTT.

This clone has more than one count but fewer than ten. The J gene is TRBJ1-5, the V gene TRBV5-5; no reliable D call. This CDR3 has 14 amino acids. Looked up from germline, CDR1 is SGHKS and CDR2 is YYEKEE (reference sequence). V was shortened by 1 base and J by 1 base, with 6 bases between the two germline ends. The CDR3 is CASSLSQSNQPQHF. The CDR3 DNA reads TGTGCCAGCAGCTTGAGTCAGAGCAATCAGCCCCAGCATTTT.

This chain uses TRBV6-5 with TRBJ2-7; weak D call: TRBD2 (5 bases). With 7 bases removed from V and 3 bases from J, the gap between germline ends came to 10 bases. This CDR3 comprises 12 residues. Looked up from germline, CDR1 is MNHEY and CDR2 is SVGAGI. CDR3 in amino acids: CASTSDYYEQYF. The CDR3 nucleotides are TGTGCCAGCACCTCCGACTACTACGAGCAGTACTTC.